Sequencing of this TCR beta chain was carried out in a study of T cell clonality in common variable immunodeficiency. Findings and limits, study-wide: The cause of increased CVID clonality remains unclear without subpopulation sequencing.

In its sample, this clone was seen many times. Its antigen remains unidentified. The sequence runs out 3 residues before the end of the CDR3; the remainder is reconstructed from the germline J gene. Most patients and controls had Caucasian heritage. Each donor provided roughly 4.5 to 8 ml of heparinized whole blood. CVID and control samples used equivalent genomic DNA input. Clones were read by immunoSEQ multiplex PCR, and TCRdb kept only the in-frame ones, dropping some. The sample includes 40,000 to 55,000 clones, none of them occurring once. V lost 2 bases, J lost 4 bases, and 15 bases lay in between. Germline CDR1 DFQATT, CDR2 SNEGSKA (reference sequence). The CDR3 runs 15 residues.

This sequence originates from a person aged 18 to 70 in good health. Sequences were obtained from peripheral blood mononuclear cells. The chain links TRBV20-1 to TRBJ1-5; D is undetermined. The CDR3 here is CSARPKAKLNQPQHF. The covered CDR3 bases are TGCAGTGCTAGACCGAAAGCAAAGTTAAATCAGCCC.